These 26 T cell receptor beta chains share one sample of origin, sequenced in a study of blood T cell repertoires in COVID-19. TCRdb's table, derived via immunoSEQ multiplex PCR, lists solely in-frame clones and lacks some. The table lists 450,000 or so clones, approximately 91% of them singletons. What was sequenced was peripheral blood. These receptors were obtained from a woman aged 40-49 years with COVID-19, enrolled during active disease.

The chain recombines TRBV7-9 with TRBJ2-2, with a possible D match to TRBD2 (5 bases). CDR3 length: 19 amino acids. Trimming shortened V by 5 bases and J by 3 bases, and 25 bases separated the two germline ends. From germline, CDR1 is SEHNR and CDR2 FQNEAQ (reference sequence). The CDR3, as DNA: TGTGCCAGCAGCCTTATACCCGACCCTTCGAGAGGGTACACCGGGGAGCTGTTTTTT. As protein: CASSLIPDPSRGYTGELFF.

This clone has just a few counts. The CDR3: CASSKDRGYTEAFF. CDR3 coding DNA: TGTGCCAGCAGCAAAGACAGGGGCTACACTGAAGCTTTCTTT. The rearrangement links TRBV2 to TRBJ1-1; TRBD1 matches at 8 bases. The CDR3 totals 14 residues. In germline, CDR1 is SNHLY, CDR2 FYNNEI. The J segment lost 3 bases and the V segment lost 6 bases, leaving 6 bases of the junction unmatched.

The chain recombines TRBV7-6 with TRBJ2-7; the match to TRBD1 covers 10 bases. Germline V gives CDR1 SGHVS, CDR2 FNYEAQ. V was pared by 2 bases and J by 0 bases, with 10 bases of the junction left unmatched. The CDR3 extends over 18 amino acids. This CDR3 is CASSLRQGAAANSYEQYF. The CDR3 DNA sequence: TGTGCCAGCAGCTTAAGACAGGGGGCCGCTGCGAACTCCTACGAGCAGTACTTC.

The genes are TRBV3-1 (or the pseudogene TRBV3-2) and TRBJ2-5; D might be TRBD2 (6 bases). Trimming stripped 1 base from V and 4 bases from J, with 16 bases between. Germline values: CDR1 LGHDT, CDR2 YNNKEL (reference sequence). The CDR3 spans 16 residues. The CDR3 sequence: CASSQGGMGGGETQYF. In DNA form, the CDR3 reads TGTGCCAGCAGCCAAGGGGGAATGGGGGGAGGAGAGACCCAGTACTTC.

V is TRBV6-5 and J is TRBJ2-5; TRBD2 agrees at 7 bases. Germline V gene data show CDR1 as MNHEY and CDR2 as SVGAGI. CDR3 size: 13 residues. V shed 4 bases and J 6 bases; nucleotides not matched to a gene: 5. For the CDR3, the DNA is TGTGCCAGCAGTTCACTAGCGAGAAAGACCCAGTACTTC. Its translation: CASSSLARKTQYF.

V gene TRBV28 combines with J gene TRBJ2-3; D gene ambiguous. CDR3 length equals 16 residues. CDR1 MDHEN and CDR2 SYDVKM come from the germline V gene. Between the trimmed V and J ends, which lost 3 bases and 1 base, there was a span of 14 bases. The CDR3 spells CASSFGRVFGTDTQYF. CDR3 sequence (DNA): TGTGCCAGCAGTTTCGGTCGAGTATTTGGCACAGATACGCAGTATTTT.

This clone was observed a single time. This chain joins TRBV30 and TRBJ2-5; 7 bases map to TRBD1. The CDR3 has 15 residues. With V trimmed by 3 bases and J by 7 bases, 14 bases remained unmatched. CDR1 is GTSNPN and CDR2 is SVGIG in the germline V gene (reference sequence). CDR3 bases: TGTGCCTGGAGCTGGTTCGACAGGGACGCTCTGACCCAGTACTTC. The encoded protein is CAWSWFDRDALTQYF.

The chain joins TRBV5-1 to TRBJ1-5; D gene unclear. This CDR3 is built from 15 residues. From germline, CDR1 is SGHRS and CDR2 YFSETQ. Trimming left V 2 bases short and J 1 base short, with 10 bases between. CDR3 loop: CASSFQPGSNQPQHF. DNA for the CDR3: TGCGCCAGCAGCTTCCAGCCGGGGAGCAATCAGCCCCAGCATTTT.

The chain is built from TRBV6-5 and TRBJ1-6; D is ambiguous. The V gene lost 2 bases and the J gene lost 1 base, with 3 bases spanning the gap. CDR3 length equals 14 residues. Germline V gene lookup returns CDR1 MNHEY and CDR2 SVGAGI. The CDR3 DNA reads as TGTGCCAGCAGTTACCGTTCCTATAATTCACCCCTCCACTTT. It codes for CASSYRSYNSPLHF.

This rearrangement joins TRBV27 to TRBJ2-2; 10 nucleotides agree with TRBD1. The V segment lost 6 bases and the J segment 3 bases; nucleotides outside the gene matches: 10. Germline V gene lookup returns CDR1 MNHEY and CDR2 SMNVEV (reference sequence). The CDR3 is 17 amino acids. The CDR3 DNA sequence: TGTGCCAGCAGGGAATTTACCGGGACAGGGGACACCGGGGAGCTGTTTTTT. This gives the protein CASREFTGTGDTGELFF.

CDR3 in DNA: TGTGCCAGCAGCTTGAGGGGACACATGAACACCGGGGAGCTGTTTTTT. Residues: CASSLRGHMNTGELFF. This rearrangement joins TRBV5-6 to TRBJ2-2; D perhaps matches TRBD1 (6 bases). Trimming left V 1 base short and J 1 base short, with 11 bases between. This CDR3 contains 16 residues. Germline CDR1 reads SGHDT; CDR2 reads YYEEEE.

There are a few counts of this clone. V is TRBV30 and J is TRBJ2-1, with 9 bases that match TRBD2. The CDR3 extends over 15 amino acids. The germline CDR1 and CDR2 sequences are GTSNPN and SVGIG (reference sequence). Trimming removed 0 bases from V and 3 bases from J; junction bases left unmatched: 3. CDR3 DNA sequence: TGTGCCTGGAGTGTACCTAGCGGGATCTACAATGAGCAGTTCTTC. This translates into CAWSVPSGIYNEQFF.

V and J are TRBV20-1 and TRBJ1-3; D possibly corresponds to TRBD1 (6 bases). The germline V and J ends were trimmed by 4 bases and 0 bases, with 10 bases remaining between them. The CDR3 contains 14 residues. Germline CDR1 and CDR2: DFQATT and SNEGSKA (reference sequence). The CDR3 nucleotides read TGCAGTGCTACTGACAGGCGCTCTGGAAACACCATATATTTT. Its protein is CSATDRRSGNTIYF.

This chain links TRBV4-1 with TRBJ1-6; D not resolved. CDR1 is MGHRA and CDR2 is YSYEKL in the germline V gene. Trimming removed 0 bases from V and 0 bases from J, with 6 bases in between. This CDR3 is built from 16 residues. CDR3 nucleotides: TGCGCCAGCAGCCAAGACCTCTCCTCCTATAATTCACCCCTCCACTTT. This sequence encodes CASSQDLSSYNSPLHF.

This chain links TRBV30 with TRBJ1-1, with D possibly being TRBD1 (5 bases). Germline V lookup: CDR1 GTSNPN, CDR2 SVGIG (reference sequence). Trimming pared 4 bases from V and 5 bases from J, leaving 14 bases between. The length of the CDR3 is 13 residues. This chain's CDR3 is CAWIDSSGTEAFF. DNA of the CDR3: TGTGCCTGGATAGACAGTTCCGGGACTGAAGCTTTCTTT.

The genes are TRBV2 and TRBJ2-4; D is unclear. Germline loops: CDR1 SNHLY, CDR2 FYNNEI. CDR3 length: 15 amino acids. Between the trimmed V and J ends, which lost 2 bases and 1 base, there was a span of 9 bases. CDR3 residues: CASSERVQAKNIQYF. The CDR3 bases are TGTGCCAGCAGTGAAAGAGTACAGGCCAAAAACATTCAGTACTTC.

The DNA for the CDR3 is TGTGCCAGCAGCCTCTCCGGGGAGGGCGGCTACACCTTC. The encoded protein is CASSLSGEGGYTF. The chain recombines TRBV7-9 with TRBJ1-2; D not certain. The CDR3 consists of 13 residues. The germline V gene encodes CDR1 SEHNR and CDR2 FQNEAQ (reference sequence). Trimming took off 5 bases at V and 8 bases at J, with 15 bases between the two ends.

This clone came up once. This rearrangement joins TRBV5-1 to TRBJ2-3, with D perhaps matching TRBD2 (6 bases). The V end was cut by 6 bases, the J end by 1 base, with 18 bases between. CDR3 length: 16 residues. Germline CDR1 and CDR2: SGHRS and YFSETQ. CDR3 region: CASTIRGGAGTDTQYF. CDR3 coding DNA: TGCGCCAGCACCATTAGGGGCGGGGCAGGCACAGATACGCAGTATTTT.

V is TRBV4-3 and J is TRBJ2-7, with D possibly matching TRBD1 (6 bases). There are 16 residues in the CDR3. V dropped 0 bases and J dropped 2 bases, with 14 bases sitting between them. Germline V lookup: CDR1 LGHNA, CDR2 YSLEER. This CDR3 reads CASSQEVPGHAYEQYF. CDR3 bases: TGCGCCAGCAGCCAAGAAGTTCCGGGACACGCCTACGAGCAGTACTTC.

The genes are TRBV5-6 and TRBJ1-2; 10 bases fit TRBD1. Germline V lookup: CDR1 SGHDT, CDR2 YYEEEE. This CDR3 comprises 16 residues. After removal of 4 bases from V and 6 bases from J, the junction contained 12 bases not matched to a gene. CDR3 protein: CASSLYDRGRGHGYTF. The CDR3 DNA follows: TGTGCCAGCAGCCTCTACGACAGGGGGCGAGGGCATGGCTACACCTTC.

CDR3 residues: CASSTGTGNPEKLFF. CDR3 coding DNA: TGTGCCAGCAGCACGGGAACGGGGAACCCGGAAAAACTGTTTTTT. This sequence joins TRBV5-8 and TRBJ1-4; D is ambiguous. CDR1 SGHTS and CDR2 YDEGEE come from the germline V gene. This CDR3 is 15 amino acids long. V lost 4 bases and J lost 8, with 18 bases in between.

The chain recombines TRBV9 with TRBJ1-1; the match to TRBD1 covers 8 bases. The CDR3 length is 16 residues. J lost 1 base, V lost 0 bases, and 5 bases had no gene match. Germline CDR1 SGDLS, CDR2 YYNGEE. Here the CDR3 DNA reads TGTGCCAGCAGCGTAGGGACAGGGTCGGGGAACACTGAAGCTTTCTTT. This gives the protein CASSVGTGSGNTEAFF.

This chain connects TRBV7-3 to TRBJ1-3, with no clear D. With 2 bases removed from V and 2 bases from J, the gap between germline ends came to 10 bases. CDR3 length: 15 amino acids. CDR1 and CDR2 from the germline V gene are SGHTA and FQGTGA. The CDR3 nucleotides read TGTGCCAGCAGCTTATTTGGCCCCCCTGGAAACACCATATATTTT. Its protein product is CASSLFGPPGNTIYF.

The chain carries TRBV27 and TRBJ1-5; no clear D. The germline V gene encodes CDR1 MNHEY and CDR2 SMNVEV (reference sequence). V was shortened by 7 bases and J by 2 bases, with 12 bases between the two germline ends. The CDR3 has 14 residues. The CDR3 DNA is TGTGCCAGCAAATATAAAGGAGGCAATCAGCCCCAGCATTTT. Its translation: CASKYKGGNQPQHF.

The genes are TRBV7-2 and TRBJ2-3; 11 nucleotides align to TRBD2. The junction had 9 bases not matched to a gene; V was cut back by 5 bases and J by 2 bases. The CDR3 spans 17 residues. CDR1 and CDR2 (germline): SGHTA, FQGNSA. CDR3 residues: CASSKAASGRTTDTQYF. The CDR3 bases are TGTGCCAGCAGCAAGGCGGCTAGCGGGAGGACCACAGATACGCAGTATTTT.

CDR3 sequence reads: CASSQGAGPNYGYTF. In nucleotides, the CDR3 is TGCGCCAGCAGCCAAGGCGCAGGGCCTAACTATGGCTACACCTTC. The chain joins TRBV4-3 to TRBJ1-2, with D maybe TRBD1 (5 bases). Germline V gives CDR1 LGHNA, CDR2 YSLEER. The CDR3 is 15 residues long. V dropped 1 base and J dropped 0 bases, with 9 bases sitting between them.